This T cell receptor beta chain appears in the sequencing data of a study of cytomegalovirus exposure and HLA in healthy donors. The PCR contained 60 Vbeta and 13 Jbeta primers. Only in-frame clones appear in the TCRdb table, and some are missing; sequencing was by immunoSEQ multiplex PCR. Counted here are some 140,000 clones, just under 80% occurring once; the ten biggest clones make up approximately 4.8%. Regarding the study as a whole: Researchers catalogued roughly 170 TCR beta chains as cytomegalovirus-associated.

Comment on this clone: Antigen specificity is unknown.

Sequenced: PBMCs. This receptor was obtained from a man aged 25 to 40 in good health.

This CDR3 reads CASSQNSNTEAFF. CDR3 in DNA: TGCGCCAGCAGCCAGAACAGTAACACTGAAGCTTTCTTT. The J gene is TRBJ1-1, the V gene TRBV4-1; D not certain. The CDR3 has 13 amino acids. Germline-derived CDR1 and CDR2 are MGHRA and YSYEKL. V was cut by 3 bases and J by 2 bases, with 7 bases left in between.